The TCR beta chain described here comes from a study of blood T cell repertoires in COVID-19. The wider study: The study drew acute and convalescent COVID-19 samples from the United States, Italy and Spain.

Produced via immunoSEQ multiplex PCR; TCRdb's table is partial and in-frame only. The table has about 190,000 clones, roughly 89% seen once. This clone was detected once. From germline, CDR1 is SGDLS and CDR2 YYNGEE. Trimming took 0 bases from V and 0 from J, leaving 13 bases between them. CDR3 length equals 17 residues. Sequencing was carried out using peripheral blood. The rearrangement uses TRBV9 and TRBJ2-1; D gene unclear. This receptor was identified in a man aged 35-49 years with acute or convalescent COVID-19. The CDR3 loop reads CASSVGYTVSSYNEQFF. The CDR3 region has the DNA TGTGCCAGCAGCGTAGGATATACCGTGAGCTCCTACAATGAGCAGTTCTTC.